Each of the 18 T cell receptor beta chains below was sequenced from the same sample in a study of blood T cell repertoires in COVID-19. Repertoires were generated with immunoSEQ multiplex PCR, while TCRdb's copy carries only in-frame clones and drops some. The sample lists some 67,000 clones, approximately 79% occurring once. The source material was peripheral blood. Receptors originate from a woman aged 60-75 years with acute or convalescent COVID-19.

This rearrangement joins TRBV6-6 to TRBJ2-7, with D maybe TRBD2 (6 bases). The CDR3 totals 13 residues. Germline V gene sequence: CDR1 MNHNY, CDR2 SVGAGI (reference sequence). V lost 4 bases to trimming and J lost 4 bases, with 11 bases between them. This chain's CDR3 is CASSSVGGYEQYF. CDR3 bases: TGTGCCAGCAGTTCCGTGGGGGGATACGAGCAGTACTTC.

The chain combines TRBV27 with TRBJ1-4; D ambiguous. The V end was cut by 6 bases, the J end by 5 bases, with 16 bases between. The CDR3 runs 15 residues. Germline V gives CDR1 MNHEY, CDR2 SMNVEV (reference sequence). This chain's CDR3 is CASRTIGVENEKLFF. CDR3 in DNA: TGTGCCAGCAGAACCATCGGGGTTGAAAATGAAAAACTGTTTTTT. The full variable domain, in which reference TRBV27 and TRBJ1-4 provide the parts outside the CDR3, is EAQVTQNPRYLITVTGKKLTVTCSQNMNHEYMSWYRQDPGLGLRQIYYSMNVEVTDKGDVPEGYKVSRKEKRNFPLILESPSPNQTSLYFCASRTIGVENEKLFFGSGTQLSVL.

The table lists this clone with a few counts. The sample contains more than one DNA sequence encoding this CDR3. The rearrangement uses TRBV18 and TRBJ1-4; the match to TRBD1 covers 8 bases. The CDR3 is 14 residues long. Germline CDR1 KGHSH, CDR2 LQKENI. V shed 2 bases and J 8 bases; nucleotides not matched to a gene: 4. The CDR3 region has the DNA TGTGCCAGCTCACCAGACAGGGGAAGGGAAAAACTGTTTTTT. It is translated as CASSPDRGREKLFF.

The chain is built from TRBV28 and TRBJ1-1, with a possible D match to TRBD1 (5 bases). Trimming pared 4 bases from V and 9 bases from J, leaving 18 bases between. Germline assignment: CDR1 MDHEN and CDR2 SYDVKM. The CDR3 sequence is 14 residues long. In nucleotides, the CDR3 is TGTGCCAGCAGTTCTAGTCGAACAGGCGGAAAAGCTTTCTTT. Protein sequence: CASSSSRTGGKAFF.

The V and J genes are TRBV19 and TRBJ2-7; possibly TRBD1 for D (5 bases). V lost 5 bases to trimming and J lost 3 bases, with 14 bases between them. The CDR3 is 14 amino acids. Germline CDR1 LNHDA, CDR2 SQIVND (reference sequence). This chain's CDR3 is CASSYLGQGYEQYF. CDR3 coding DNA: TGTGCCAGTAGTTACCTTGGGCAGGGCTACGAGCAGTACTTC.

This clone showed up just a few times. Other DNA sequences within the sample encode an identical CDR3. The chain combines TRBV5-6 with TRBJ1-5; D is unresolved. CDR3 size: 12 residues. The germline V gene has CDR1 SGHDT and CDR2 YYEEEE. V was shortened by 2 bases and J by 7 bases, with 7 bases between the two germline ends. DNA for the CDR3: TGTGCCAGCAGCTTCTCGGGGCAGCCCCAGCATTTT. Translated: CASSFSGQPQHF.

This clone was seen just once. The chain employs TRBV7-9 and TRBJ2-3, with a tentative D call TRBD2 (5 bases). The CDR3 covers 13 residues. Germline-derived CDR1 and CDR2 are SEHNR and FQNEAQ (reference sequence). V dropped 3 bases and J dropped 5 bases, with 9 bases sitting between them. The CDR3 sequence is CASSFLAGDTQYF. As DNA, the CDR3 is TGTGCCAGCAGCTTTCTCGCGGGAGATACGCAGTATTTT.

This chain connects TRBV9 to TRBJ1-3, with D possibly TRBD1 on 5 matching bases. Germline-derived CDR1 and CDR2 are SGDLS and YYNGEE. The CDR3 loop spans 16 amino acids. Trimming removed 2 bases at V and 0 bases at J, with 12 bases between. The CDR3 reads CASSVLGPPSGNTIYF. DNA of the CDR3: TGTGCCAGCAGCGTTCTGGGGCCCCCCTCTGGAAACACCATATATTTT.

This chain links TRBV24-1 with TRBJ2-3; TRBD1 matches at 7 bases. The junction had 3 bases not matched to a gene; V was cut back by 4 bases and J by 0 bases. Germline V gene sequence: CDR1 KGHDR, CDR2 SFDVKD. The CDR3 has 15 amino acids. The CDR3 DNA is TGTGCCACCAGTGACGAGACAGGGAGCACAGATACGCAGTATTTT. Amino acid sequence: CATSDETGSTDTQYF.

CDR3 amino acids: CASSKQGTEAFF. The CDR3, as DNA: TGTGCCAGCAGCAAACAGGGCACTGAAGCTTTCTTT. The chain uses TRBV11-3 and TRBJ1-1; D perhaps matches TRBD1 (6 bases). Between the trimmed V and J ends, which lost 5 bases and 4 bases, there was a span of 8 bases. The V gene's germline CDR1 is SGHNT and CDR2 YENEEA. The CDR3 length is 12 residues. Supplemented by reference TRBV11-3 and TRBJ1-1, the full variable domain reads EAGVVQSPRYKIIEKKQPVAFWCNPISGHNTLYWYLQNLGQGPELLIRYENEEAVDDSQLPKDRFSAERLKGVDSTLKIQPAELGDSAVYLCASSKQGTEAFFGQGTRLTVV.

This clone was counted a single time. V and J are TRBV5-6 and TRBJ2-2, with D possibly matching TRBD1 (6 bases). Germline lookup yields CDR1 SGHDT and CDR2 YYEEEE. V lost 2 bases, J lost 0 bases, and 17 bases lay in between. The CDR3 runs to 18 residues. CDR3 bases: TGTGCCAGCAGCTTCGGTTTCAGGGGAATTGCGAACACCGGGGAGCTGTTTTTT. Amino acid sequence: CASSFGFRGIANTGELFF.

This sequence joins TRBV28 and TRBJ2-7; 7 positions agree with TRBD1. J gave up 2 bases and V 7 bases, and 11 bases lay outside the gene matches. Looked up from germline, CDR1 is MDHEN and CDR2 is SYDVKM. The CDR3 covers 15 residues. The CDR3 reads CASTSRSQGAYEQYF. The DNA for the CDR3 is TGTGCCAGCACCTCCCGGAGCCAGGGGGCCTACGAGCAGTACTTC.

The V call is TRBV10-3, the J call TRBJ2-7; TRBD1 is a possible D gene (6 bases). The CDR3 spans 14 residues. Per germline, CDR1 ENHRY and CDR2 SYGVKD. Trimming took 7 bases from V and 2 from J, leaving 15 bases between them. This chain's CDR3 is CAIKKARDTYEQYF. CDR3 nucleotide sequence: TGTGCCATCAAAAAAGCTAGGGACACCTACGAGCAGTACTTC.

CDR3 DNA: TGTGCCAGTAGTAAGGGACAGGGAGGAACTGAAGCTTTCTTT. Translated: CASSKGQGGTEAFF. The V gene is TRBV19, the J gene TRBJ1-1, with 9 nucleotides matching TRBD1. The CDR3 loop spans 14 amino acids. After removal of 4 bases from V and 5 bases from J, the junction contained 5 bases not matched to a gene. Germline lookup yields CDR1 LNHDA and CDR2 SQIVND (reference sequence).

This clone has only a few counts. The V gene is TRBV5-8, the J gene TRBJ1-5; D possibly corresponds to TRBD1 (5 bases). This CDR3 comprises 13 residues. V was pared by 0 bases and J by 9 bases, with 10 bases between. Germline V gene sequence: CDR1 SGHTS, CDR2 YDEGEE. The CDR3 reads CASSLAWGLPQHF. CDR3 DNA: TGTGCCAGCAGCTTGGCCTGGGGCCTGCCCCAGCATTTT.

This rearrangement joins TRBV5-1 to TRBJ1-6; possible D gene TRBD1, 5 bases. The CDR3 sequence is 17 residues long. V lost 2 bases and J 0 bases, leaving 12 bases between the germline ends. CDR1 is SGHRS and CDR2 is YFSETQ in the germline V gene. CDR3 protein: CASSFGDSSSYNSPLHF. The CDR3 nucleotides read TGCGCCAGCAGCTTTGGTGACAGCAGCTCCTATAATTCACCCCTCCACTTT.

The chain couples TRBV6-5 to TRBJ1-2, with D maybe TRBD1 (5 bases). Trimming shortened V by 5 bases and J by 2 bases, and 12 bases separated the two germline ends. Germline CDR1 reads MNHEY; CDR2 reads SVGAGI. CDR3 length equals 14 residues. CDR3 sequence (DNA): TGTGCCAGCAGTCCGACAGAGACCAACTATGGCTACACCTTC. Protein: CASSPTETNYGYTF.

The chain recombines TRBV9 with TRBJ1-2; perhaps TRBD1 as D (6 bases). This CDR3 is 13 amino acids long. Trimming removed 2 bases at V and 4 bases at J, with 9 bases between. Germline CDR1 is SGDLS and CDR2 is YYNGEE. DNA of the CDR3: TGTGCCAGCAGCGTCACAGGGCCCTATGGCTACACCTTC. Translation: CASSVTGPYGYTF.